Sequencing of this T cell receptor beta chain was carried out in a study of T cells in Graves' hyperthyroidism and ophthalmopathy. Many counts were recorded for this clonotype. This CDR3 contains 11 residues. Deletions cut 8 bases from V and 8 bases from J, with 12 bases between. Germline values: CDR1 MDHEN, CDR2 SYDVKM. Authors of the study amplified TCR beta CDR3 regions from RNA transcripts. With the HTBI primer set, the TCR CDR3 went through a first round of RT-PCR. Via MiXCR, TCRdb re-called the multiplex PCR reads, giving one row per CDR3 protein. The profile shows under 65,000 distinct CDR3 sequences, approximately 53% of them singletons.

The chain couples TRBV28 to TRBJ1-2; D may be TRBD1 (5 bases). This sequence originates from a woman aged 55 to 70 with Graves' ophthalmopathy. Sequenced input: blood. CDR3 sequence (DNA): TGTGCCAGCGGGGGGTCGGGAGGCTACACCTTC. Residues: CASGGSGGYTF.